The clone carrying this T cell receptor beta chain was observed a few times. Alongside a J-beta primer mix, a sample-barcoded 5' primer served in a second PCR lasting about 7 to 12 cycles. TCRdb re-derived calls from the 5' RACE reads in MiXCR, one entry per CDR3 protein. This table has around 1.7 million distinct CDR3 sequences, roughly 27% appearing once. These data come from a study of blood T cells in healthy people across ages. V lost 4 bases and J 2 bases, leaving 11 bases between the germline ends. The CDR3 has 15 amino acids. Germline lookup yields CDR1 MNHNY and CDR2 SVGAGI (reference sequence).

The sequence derives from a woman aged 25-40 years in good health. This chain joins TRBV6-6 and TRBJ2-2; D assignment may be TRBD1 or TRBD2 (5 bases each). The sequenced sample consisted of blood. CDR3 coding DNA: TGTGCCAGCAGTTTCGGGACCGTAAACACCGGGGAGCTGTTTTTT. The encoded protein is CASSFGTVNTGELFF.